This TCR beta chain was sequenced during a study of T cell responses to AZD1222 COVID-19 vaccine. Study-wide results and caveats: Just 5 or 6 AZD1222 recipients tested seropositive at baseline.

Of note for this clone: Its antigen is undetermined.

Germline V gene sequence: CDR1 LGHNA, CDR2 YNFKEQ. CDR3 length: 15 residues. V lost 1 base and J lost 2; bases outside the gene matches: 2. Assay used: immunoSEQ multiplex PCR; TCRdb lists only in-frame clones, some missing. The sample lists tens of thousands of clones, around three quarters occurring once. The chain uses TRBV4-2 and TRBJ1-5; TRBD1 aligns across 7 bases. Sequencing used peripheral blood, obtained 28 days after the second AZD1222 dose. This clonotype originated in an adult who received the AZD1222 COVID-19 vaccine. CDR3 sequence reads: CASSQGDRGNQPQHF. For the CDR3, the DNA is TGTGCCAGCAGCCAAGGTGACAGGGGCAATCAGCCCCAGCATTTT.